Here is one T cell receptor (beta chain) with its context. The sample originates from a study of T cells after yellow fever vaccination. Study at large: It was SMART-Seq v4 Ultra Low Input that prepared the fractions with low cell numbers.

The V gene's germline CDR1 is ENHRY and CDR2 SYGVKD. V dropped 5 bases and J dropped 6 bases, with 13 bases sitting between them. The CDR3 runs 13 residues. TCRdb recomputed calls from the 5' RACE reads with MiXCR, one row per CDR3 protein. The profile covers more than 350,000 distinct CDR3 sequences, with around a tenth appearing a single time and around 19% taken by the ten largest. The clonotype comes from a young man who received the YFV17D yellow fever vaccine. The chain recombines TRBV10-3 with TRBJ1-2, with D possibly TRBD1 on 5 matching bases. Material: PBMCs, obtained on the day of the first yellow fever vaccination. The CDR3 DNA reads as TGTGCCATCAGTCAATGGGGGGGAAATGGCTACACCTTC. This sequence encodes CAISQWGGNGYTF.